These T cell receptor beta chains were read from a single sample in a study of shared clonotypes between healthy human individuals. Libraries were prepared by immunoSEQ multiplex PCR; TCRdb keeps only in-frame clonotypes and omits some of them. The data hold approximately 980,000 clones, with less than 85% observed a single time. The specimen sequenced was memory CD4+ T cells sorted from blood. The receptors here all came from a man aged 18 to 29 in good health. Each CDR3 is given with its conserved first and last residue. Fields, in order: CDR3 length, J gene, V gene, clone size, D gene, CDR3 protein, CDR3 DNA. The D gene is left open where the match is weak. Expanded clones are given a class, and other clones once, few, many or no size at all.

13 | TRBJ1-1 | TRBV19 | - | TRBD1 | CASSIDRAREAFF | TGTGCCAGTAGTATTGACAGGGCCCGTGAAGCTTTCTTT
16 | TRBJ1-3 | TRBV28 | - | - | CASTPGGASSGNTIYF | TGTGCCAGCACCCCCGGAGGTGCGAGCTCTGGAAACACCATATATTTT
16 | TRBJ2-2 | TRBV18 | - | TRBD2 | CASSLGAGTNTGELFF | TGTGCCAGCTCGTTGGGAGCGGGGACGAACACCGGGGAGCTGTTTTTT
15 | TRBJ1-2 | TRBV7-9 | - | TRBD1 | CASSYGTGGSYGYTF | TGTGCCAGCAGCTACGGGACAGGGGGCTCCTATGGCTACACCTTC
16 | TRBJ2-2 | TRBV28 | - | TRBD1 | CASSAVRTGTGGELFF | TGTGCCAGCAGCGCTGTTAGGACAGGGACCGGGGGGGAGCTGTTTTTT
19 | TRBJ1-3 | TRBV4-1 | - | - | CASSQDYRDGKSSGNTIYF | TGCGCCAGCAGCCAAGATTACCGGGACGGTAAGAGCTCTGGAAACACCATATATTTT
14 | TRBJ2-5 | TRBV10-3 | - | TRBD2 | CAISESSSGETQYF | TGTGCCATCAGTGAGTCCTCTAGCGGAGAGACCCAGTACTTC
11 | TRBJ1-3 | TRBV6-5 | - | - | CASRGGNTIYF | TGTGCCAGCCGCGGTGGAAACACCATATATTTT
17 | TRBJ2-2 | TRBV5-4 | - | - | CASSLDTAGLHTGELFF | TGTGCCAGCAGCTTGGATACGGCGGGATTACATACCGGGGAGCTGTTTTTT
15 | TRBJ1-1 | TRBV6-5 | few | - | CASRPDSLRGTEAFF | TGTGCCAGCAGACCCGACTCTCTGAGGGGCACTGAAGCTTTCTTT
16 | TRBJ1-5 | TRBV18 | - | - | CASSPTLTDSNQPQHF | TGTGCCAGCTCACCCACCCTAACAGATAGCAATCAGCCCCAGCATTTT
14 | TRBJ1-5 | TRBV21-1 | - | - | CARPWGLLDQPQHF | TGTGCCAGGCCGTGGGGGCTATTAGATCAGCCCCAGCATTTT
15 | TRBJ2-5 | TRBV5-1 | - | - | CASSLPTGEIETQYF | TGCGCCAGCAGCCTACCGACCGGCGAAATCGAGACCCAGTACTTC
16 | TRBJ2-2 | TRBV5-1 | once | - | CASSLGPEEVTGELFF | TGCGCCAGCAGCCTAGGACCAGAAGAGGTGACCGGGGAGCTGTTTTTT
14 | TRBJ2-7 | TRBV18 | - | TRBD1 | CASSPPGTGAEQYF | TGTGCCAGCTCACCACCGGGGACAGGGGCCGAGCAGTACTTC
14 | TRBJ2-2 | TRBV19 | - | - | CASSALGVTGELFF | TGTGCCAGTAGTGCGCTAGGGGTTACCGGGGAGCTGTTTTTT
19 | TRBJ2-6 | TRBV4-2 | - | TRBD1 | CASSQDRGQAITGANVLTF | TGTGCCAGCAGCCAAGACCGCGGACAGGCTATAACTGGGGCCAACGTCCTGACTTTC
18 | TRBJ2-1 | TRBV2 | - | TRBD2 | CASSEGGGGGAAYNEQFF | TGTGCCAGCAGTGAGGGTGGAGGCGGGGGGGCTGCCTACAATGAGCAGTTCTTC
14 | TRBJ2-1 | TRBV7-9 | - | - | CASSLGTSCNEQFF | TGTGCCAGCAGCTTAGGAACCTCCTGCAATGAGCAGTTCTTC
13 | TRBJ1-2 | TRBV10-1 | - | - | CASSEGGSYGYTF | TGCGCCAGCAGTGAGGGCGGATCCTATGGCTACACCTTC
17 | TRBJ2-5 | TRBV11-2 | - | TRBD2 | CASSLDPGAGDQETQYF | TGTGCCAGCAGCTTAGATCCGGGAGCGGGGGACCAAGAGACCCAGTACTTC
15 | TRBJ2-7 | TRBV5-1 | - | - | CASSLGRANSYEQYF | TGCGCCAGCAGCTTGGGACGGGCGAACTCCTACGAGCAGTACTTC
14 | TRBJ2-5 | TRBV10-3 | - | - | CAISRVTREETQYF | TGTGCCATCAGTCGAGTGACTAGGGAGGAGACCCAGTACTTC
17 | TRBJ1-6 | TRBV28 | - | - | CASSSAGHKYYNSPLHF | TGTGCCAGCAGTTCAGCGGGACACAAATACTATAATTCACCCCTCCACTTT
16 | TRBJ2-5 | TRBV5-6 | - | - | CASSRWGSTLNGEQYF | TGTGCCAGCAGCCGATGGGGGTCCACTCTAAATGGGGAGCAGTACTTC
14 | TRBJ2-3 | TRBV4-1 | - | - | CASSQDIRTDTQYF | TGCGCCAGCAGCCAAGATATCCGCACAGATACGCAGTATTTT
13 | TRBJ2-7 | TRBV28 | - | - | CASLALASYEQYF | TGTGCCAGCCTTGCCCTGGCCTCCTACGAGCAGTACTTC
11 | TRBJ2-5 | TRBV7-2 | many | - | CASSLVETQYF | TGTGCCAGCAGCTTAGTGGAGACCCAGTACTTC
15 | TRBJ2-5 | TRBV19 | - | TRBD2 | CASSMWLAGKETQYF | TGTGCCAGTAGTATGTGGCTAGCGGGGAAAGAGACCCAGTACTTC
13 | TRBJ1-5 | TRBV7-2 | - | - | CASSLGGTEPQHF | TGTGCCAGCAGCTTGGGGGGAACGGAGCCCCAGCATTTT
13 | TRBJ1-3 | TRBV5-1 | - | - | CASSPEGGNTIYF | TGCGCCAGCAGCCCTGAGGGGGGAAACACCATATATTTT
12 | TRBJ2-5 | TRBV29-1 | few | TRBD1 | CSVLQGAGTQYF | TGCAGCGTCTTACAGGGGGCCGGGACCCAGTACTTC
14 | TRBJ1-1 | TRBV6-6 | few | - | CASSYGQQNTEAFF | TGTGCCAGCAGTTACGGGCAGCAGAACACTGAAGCTTTCTTT
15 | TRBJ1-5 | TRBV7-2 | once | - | CASSRHWAGDQPQHF | TGTGCCAGCAGTCGGCATTGGGCCGGGGATCAGCCCCAGCATTTT
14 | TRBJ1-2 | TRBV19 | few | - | CASSERTVLGGYTF | TGTGCCAGTAGTGAAAGGACGGTTCTGGGTGGCTACACCTTC
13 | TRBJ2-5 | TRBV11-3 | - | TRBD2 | CASSLGSGETQYF | TGTGCCAGCAGCTTAGGTAGCGGGGAGACCCAGTACTTC
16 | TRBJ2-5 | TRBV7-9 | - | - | CASSLVAGSSQETQYF | TGTGCCAGCAGCTTAGTGGCAGGGAGTTCGCAAGAGACCCAGTACTTC
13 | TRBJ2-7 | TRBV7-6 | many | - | CASSLDPGSEQYF | TGTGCCAGCAGCTTAGATCCCGGCAGTGAGCAGTACTTC
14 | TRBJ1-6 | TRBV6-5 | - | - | CASSLVQGNSPLHF | TGTGCCAGCAGCCTTGTCCAGGGGAATTCACCCCTCCACTTT
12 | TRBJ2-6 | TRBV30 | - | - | CAWSSTANVLTF | TGTGCCTGGAGTAGTACGGCCAACGTCCTGACTTTC
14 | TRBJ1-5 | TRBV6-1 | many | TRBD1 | CASSDRQGLEPQHF | TGTGCCAGCAGTGACCGACAGGGGCTCGAGCCCCAGCATTTT
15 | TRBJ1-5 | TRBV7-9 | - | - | CASSLGRAGLQPQHF | TGTGCCAGCAGCTTAGGTCGGGCAGGGTTGCAGCCCCAGCATTTT